This T cell receptor (beta chain) came from a study of T-cell reconstitution after alpha-beta-depleted transplantation in children. Study conclusions and caveats: Reports say that about two months after transplant, the alpha-beta T cells came out of several hundred graft clones that had expanded. Recipient T cells and thymic progenitors that survived were the source of the high TCRbeta diversity seen at day 60 in some patients. One year after transplant, T-cell counts and diversity came mostly from newly produced T cells.

This clonotype was seen ten or more times. The target antigen is unknown. J lost 5 bases, V lost 4 bases, and 10 bases had no gene match. The CDR3 extends over 16 amino acids. Per the germline V gene, CDR1 is SQVTM and CDR2 is ANQGSEA. Preparing the TCRbeta library involved the use of unique molecular identifiers. TCRdb used MiXCR to reprocess the PCR reads, holding one entry per CDR3 protein. The sample has more than 400,000 distinct CDR3 sequences, 43% seen once. The genes are TRBV29-1 and TRBJ2-7; 14 bases align to TRBD2. The sequence came from a girl aged 2-9 years with aplastic anemia, due to receive a stem cell transplant. The sample was PBMCs, taken before TCRalphabeta/CD19-depleted stem cell transplant. The CDR3 is CSVVGTSGRQGDEQYF. CDR3 bases: TGCAGCGTTGTCGGGACTAGCGGGAGACAGGGCGACGAGCAGTACTTC.